The 8 T cell receptor beta chains given below trace back to one sample, sequenced in a study of cytomegalovirus exposure and HLA in healthy donors. Vbeta (60) and Jbeta (13) primers were used in the PCR. TCRdb's copy holds only in-frame clones and misses some; the assay was immunoSEQ multiplex PCR. The sample yields fewer than 250,000 clones, more than 80% seen once. Sequences were obtained from PBMCs. All receptors come from a man aged 25-45 years in good health and CMV-seronegative.

The V gene is TRBV19, the J gene TRBJ1-2, with TRBD1 as a possible D gene (5 bases). The germline V and J ends were trimmed by 6 bases and 8 bases, with 16 bases remaining between them. Germline V gene lookup returns CDR1 LNHDA and CDR2 SQIVND (reference sequence). This CDR3 spans 13 amino acids. The CDR3 sequence: CASSPLAGGGYTF. The CDR3 bases are TGTGCCAGTAGCCCCCTCGCGGGGGGAGGCTACACCTTC.

This chain uses TRBV20-1 with TRBJ2-7, with D hard to call. Trimming removed 4 bases at V and 9 bases at J, with 7 bases between. Germline V gene lookup returns CDR1 DFQATT and CDR2 SNEGSKA (reference sequence). The length of the CDR3 is 9 residues. The CDR3 DNA sequence: TGCAGTGCTACGGAGTGGCAGTACTTC. Protein product: CSATEWQYF.

The V and J genes are TRBV11-2 and TRBJ1-1; 8 nucleotides line up with TRBD1. Trimming took 4 bases from V and 4 from J; bases not matched to a gene: 8. The CDR3 runs to 15 residues. The V gene's germline CDR1 is SGHAT and CDR2 FQNNGV. CDR3 sequence reads: CASSSYRGRGTEAFF. For the CDR3, the DNA is TGTGCCAGCAGCTCCTACAGGGGGAGAGGCACTGAAGCTTTCTTT.

The chain is built from TRBV27 and TRBJ2-5; D might be TRBD1 (5 bases). The CDR3 covers 16 residues. Trimming cost V 6 bases and J 2 bases, with 19 bases left between them. Germline V gene data show CDR1 as MNHEY and CDR2 as SMNVEV (reference sequence). CDR3 region: CASSSTTGHIQETQYF. CDR3 nucleotide sequence: TGTGCCAGCAGCAGTACAACAGGACATATTCAAGAGACCCAGTACTTC.

The V call is TRBV5-6, the J call TRBJ2-7; 8 bases are a match to TRBD2. The ends lost 1 base at V and 1 base at J; junction bases unmatched: 4. The germline V gene has CDR1 SGHDT and CDR2 YYEEEE. This CDR3 comprises 15 residues. CDR3 in amino acids: CASSLSRGGSYEQYF. The CDR3 DNA reads as TGTGCCAGCAGCTTGTCACGGGGGGGATCCTACGAGCAGTACTTC.

The chain links TRBV6-5 to TRBJ1-1; a weak D match, TRBD1 (5 bases). Looked up from germline, CDR1 is MNHEY and CDR2 is SVGAGI. This CDR3 region has 15 residues. Deletions cut 2 bases from V and 0 bases from J, with 10 bases between. The CDR3 protein is CASSYGGTMNTEAFF. CDR3 nucleotides: TGTGCCAGCAGTTACGGGGGGACTATGAACACTGAAGCTTTCTTT.

This clone has just a few counts. The chain is built from TRBV7-9 and TRBJ2-3; D might be TRBD2 (5 bases). Deletions cut 0 bases from V and 4 bases from J, with 11 bases between. Per germline, CDR1 SEHNR and CDR2 FQNEAQ (reference sequence). There are 15 residues in the CDR3. CDR3 protein: CASSLADPLADTQYF. The CDR3 coding sequence is TGTGCCAGCAGCTTAGCGGATCCACTAGCAGATACGCAGTATTTT.

V and J are TRBV7-9 and TRBJ2-3; 9 bases fit TRBD2. After removal of 5 bases from V and 1 base from J, the junction contained 7 bases not matched to a gene. The germline V gene has CDR1 SEHNR and CDR2 FQNEAQ (reference sequence). This CDR3 spans 16 amino acids. This CDR3 is CASSLFLAGGTDTQYF. The CDR3, as DNA: TGTGCCAGCAGCCTATTTTTAGCGGGGGGCACAGATACGCAGTATTTT.